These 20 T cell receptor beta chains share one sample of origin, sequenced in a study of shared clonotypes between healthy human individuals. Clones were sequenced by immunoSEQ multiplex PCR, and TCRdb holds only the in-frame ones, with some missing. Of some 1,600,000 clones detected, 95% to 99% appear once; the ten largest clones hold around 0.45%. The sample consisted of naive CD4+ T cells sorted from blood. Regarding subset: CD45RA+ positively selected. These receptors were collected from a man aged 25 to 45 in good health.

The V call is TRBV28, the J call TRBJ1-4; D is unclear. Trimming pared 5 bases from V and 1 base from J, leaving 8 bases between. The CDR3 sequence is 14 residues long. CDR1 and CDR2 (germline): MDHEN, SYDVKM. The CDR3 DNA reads TGTGCCAGCAGTGCACCGGTAACTAATGAAAAACTGTTTTTT. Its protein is CASSAPVTNEKLFF.

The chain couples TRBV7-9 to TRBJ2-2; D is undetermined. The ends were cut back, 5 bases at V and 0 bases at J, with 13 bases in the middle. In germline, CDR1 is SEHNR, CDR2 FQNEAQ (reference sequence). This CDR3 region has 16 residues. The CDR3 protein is CASSPRKDSNTGELFF. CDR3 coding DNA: TGTGCCAGCAGCCCGAGAAAAGACTCGAACACCGGGGAGCTGTTTTTT. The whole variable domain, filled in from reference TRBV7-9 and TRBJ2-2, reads DTGVSQNPRHKITKRGQNVTFRCDPISEHNRLYWYRQTLGQGPEFLTYFQNEAQLEKSRLLSDRFSAERPKGSFSTLEIQRTEQGDSAMYLCASSPRKDSNTGELFFGEGSRLTVL.

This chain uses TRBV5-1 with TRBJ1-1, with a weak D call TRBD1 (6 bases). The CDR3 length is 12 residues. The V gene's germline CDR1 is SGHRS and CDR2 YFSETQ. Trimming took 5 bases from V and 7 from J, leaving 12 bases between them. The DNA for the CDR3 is TGCGCCAGCAGGTTAATACAGGGTGAAGCTTTCTTT. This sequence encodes CASRLIQGEAFF.

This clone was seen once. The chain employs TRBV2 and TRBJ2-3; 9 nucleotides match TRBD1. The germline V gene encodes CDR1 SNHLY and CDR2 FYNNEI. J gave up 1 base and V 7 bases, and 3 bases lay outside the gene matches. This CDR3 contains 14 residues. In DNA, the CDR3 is TGTGCCAGCATGTGGACAGGGGGCACAGATACGCAGTATTTT. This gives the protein CASMWTGGTDTQYF. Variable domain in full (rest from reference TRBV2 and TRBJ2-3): EPEVTQTPSHQVTQMGQEVILRCVPISNHLYFYWYRQILGQKVEFLVSFYNNEISEKSEIFDDQFSVERPDGSNFTLKIRSTKLEDSAMYFCASMWTGGTDTQYFGPGTRLTVL.

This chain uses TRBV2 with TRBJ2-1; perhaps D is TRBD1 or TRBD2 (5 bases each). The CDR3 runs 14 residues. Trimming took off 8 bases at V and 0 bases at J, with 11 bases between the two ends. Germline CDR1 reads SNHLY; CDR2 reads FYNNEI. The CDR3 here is CASCRGPSYNEQFF. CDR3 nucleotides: TGTGCCAGCTGTCGGGGCCCCTCCTACAATGAGCAGTTCTTC.

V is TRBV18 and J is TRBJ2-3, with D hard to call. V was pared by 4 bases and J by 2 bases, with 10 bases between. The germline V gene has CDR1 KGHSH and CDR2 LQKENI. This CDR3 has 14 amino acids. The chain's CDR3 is CASSLLIDTDTQYF. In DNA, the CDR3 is TGTGCCAGCTCACTCCTTATCGACACAGATACGCAGTATTTT. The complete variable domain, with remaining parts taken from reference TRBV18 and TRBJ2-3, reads NAGVMQNPRHLVRRRGQEARLRCSPMKGHSHVYWYRQLPEEGLKFMVYLQKENIIDESGMPKERFSAEFPKEGPSILRIQQVVRGDSAAYFCASSLLIDTDTQYFGPGTRLTVL.

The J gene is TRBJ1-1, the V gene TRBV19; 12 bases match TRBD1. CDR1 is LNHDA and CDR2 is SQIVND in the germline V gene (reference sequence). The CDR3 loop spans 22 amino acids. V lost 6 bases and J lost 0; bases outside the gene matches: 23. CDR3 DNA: TGTGCCAGTAGAAGGAATTGGGGGACAGGGGGCGCTGGGAGATATATGAACACTGAAGCTTTCTTT. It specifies CASRRNWGTGGAGRYMNTEAFF.

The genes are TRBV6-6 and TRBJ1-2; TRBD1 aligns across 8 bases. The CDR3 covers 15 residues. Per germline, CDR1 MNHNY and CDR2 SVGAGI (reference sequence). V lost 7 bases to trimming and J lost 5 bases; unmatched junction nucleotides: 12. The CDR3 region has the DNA TGTGCCAGCACTTCAGGGAGTGGGACAGGTTATGGCTACACCTTC. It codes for CASTSGSGTGYGYTF.

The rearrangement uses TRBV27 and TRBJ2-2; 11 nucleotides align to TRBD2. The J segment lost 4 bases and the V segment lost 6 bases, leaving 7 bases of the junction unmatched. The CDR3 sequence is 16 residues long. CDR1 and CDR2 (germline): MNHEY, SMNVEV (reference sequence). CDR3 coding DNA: TGTGCCAGCAGACCCACTAGCGGGAGCGTCACCGGGGAGCTGTTTTTT. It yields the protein CASRPTSGSVTGELFF.

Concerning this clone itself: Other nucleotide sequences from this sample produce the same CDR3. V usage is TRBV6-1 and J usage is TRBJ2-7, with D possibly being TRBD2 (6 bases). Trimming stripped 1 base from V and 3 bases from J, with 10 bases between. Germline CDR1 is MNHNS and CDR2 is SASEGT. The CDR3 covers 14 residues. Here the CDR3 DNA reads TGTGCCAGCAGTGAAGTCGGGAGAGACTACGAGCAGTACTTC. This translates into CASSEVGRDYEQYF.

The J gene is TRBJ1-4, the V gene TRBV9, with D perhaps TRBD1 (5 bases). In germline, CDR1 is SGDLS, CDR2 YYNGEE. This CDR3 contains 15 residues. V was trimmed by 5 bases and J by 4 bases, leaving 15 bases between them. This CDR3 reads CASSYRAGFNEKLFF. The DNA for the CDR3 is TGTGCCAGCAGTTATCGGGCAGGGTTTAATGAAAAACTGTTTTTT.

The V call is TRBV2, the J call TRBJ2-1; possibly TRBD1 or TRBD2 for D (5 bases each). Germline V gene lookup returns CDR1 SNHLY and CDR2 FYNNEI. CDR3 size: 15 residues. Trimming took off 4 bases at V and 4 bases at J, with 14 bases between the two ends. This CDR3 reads CASSGIGAVYNEQFF. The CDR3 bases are TGTGCCAGCAGTGGAATCGGGGCGGTATACAATGAGCAGTTCTTC.

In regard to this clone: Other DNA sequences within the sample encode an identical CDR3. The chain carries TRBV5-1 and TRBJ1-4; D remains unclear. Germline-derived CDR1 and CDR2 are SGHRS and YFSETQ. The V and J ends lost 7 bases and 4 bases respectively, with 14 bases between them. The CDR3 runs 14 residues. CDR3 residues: CASSLESGNEKLFF. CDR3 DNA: TGCGCCAGCTCCCTTGAGTCGGGTAATGAAAAACTGTTTTTT.

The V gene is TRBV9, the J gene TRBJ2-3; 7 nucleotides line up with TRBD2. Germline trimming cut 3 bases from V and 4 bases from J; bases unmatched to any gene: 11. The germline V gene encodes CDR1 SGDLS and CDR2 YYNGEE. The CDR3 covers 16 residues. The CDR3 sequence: CASSATSVSVADTQYF. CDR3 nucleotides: TGTGCCAGCAGCGCCACTAGCGTGAGCGTTGCAGATACGCAGTATTTT.

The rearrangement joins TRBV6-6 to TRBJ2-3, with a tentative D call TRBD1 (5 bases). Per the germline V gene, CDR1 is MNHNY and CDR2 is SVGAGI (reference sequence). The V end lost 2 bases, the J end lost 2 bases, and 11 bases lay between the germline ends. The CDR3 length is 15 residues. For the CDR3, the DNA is TGTGCCAGCAGTTACAAGGGGCCCCACACAGATACGCAGTATTTT. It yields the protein CASSYKGPHTDTQYF.

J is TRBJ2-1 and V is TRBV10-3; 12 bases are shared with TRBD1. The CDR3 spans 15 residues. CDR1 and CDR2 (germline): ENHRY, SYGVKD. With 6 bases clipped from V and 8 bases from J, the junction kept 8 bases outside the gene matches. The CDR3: CAISPRDRGRDEQFF. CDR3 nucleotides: TGTGCCATCAGCCCCCGGGACAGGGGGCGGGATGAGCAGTTCTTC.

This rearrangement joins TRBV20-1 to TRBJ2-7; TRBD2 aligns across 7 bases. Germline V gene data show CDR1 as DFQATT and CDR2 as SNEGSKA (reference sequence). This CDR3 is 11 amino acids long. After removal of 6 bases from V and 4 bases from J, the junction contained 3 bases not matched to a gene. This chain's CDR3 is CSAGLEYEQYF. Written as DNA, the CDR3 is TGCAGTGCAGGACTAGAGTACGAGCAGTACTTC.

CDR3 region: CSGRRGDTQYF. CDR3 DNA: TGCAGCGGCCGGCGGGGAGATACGCAGTATTTT. The chain is built from TRBV29-1 and TRBJ2-3; the D gene is possibly TRBD2 (6 bases). The CDR3 extends over 11 amino acids. Germline V gene lookup returns CDR1 SQVTM and CDR2 ANQGSEA. Trimming stripped 7 bases from V and 5 bases from J, with 10 bases between.

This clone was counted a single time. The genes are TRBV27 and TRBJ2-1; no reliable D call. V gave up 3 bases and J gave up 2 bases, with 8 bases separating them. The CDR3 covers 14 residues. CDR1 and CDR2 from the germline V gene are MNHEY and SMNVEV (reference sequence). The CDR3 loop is CASSFSPPYNEQFF. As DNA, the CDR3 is TGTGCCAGCAGTTTCTCCCCACCCTACAATGAGCAGTTCTTC.

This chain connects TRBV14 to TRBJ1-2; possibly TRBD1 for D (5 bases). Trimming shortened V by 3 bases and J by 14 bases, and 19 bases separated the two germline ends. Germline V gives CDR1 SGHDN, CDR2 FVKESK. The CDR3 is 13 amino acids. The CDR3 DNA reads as TGTGCCAGCAGCCAGAATACCCAGGGCCCGGGAACCTTC. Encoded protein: CASSQNTQGPGTF.